This T cell receptor (beta chain) came from a study of post-analysis software for immune sequencing data. The study, taken as a whole, reports: There were five or six TRBV segments more frequent in patients than controls, and TRBV5-6, TRBV5-1 and TRBV20-1 were among them.

In regard to this clonotype: Its cognate antigen is unknown.

The TCR beta cDNA libraries carried unique molecular identifiers. TCRdb passed the PCR reads through MiXCR, listing each CDR3 protein once. Of roughly 800,000 distinct CDR3 sequences in the sample, roughly 50% were seen once. V trimming: 2 bases; J trimming: 6 bases; junction bases outside the gene matches: 7. The germline V gene encodes CDR1 SGHTA and CDR2 FQGNSA. This CDR3 contains 17 residues. Input material: blood. The chain joins TRBV7-2 to TRBJ2-3, with 14 bases matching TRBD2. The sequence was collected from a girl between 5 and 17 years old with multiple sclerosis. CDR3 region: CASSLIRLAGGTDTQYF. CDR3 coding DNA: TGTGCCAGCAGCTTAATCCGACTAGCGGGAGGGACCGATACGCAGTATTTT.